This T cell receptor (beta chain) is drawn from a study of blood T cell repertoires in COVID-19. As for the study in general: Spain, Italy and the United States supplied samples that represented acute and convalescent COVID-19.

J gave up 6 bases and V 3 bases, and 8 bases lay outside the gene matches. Per the germline V gene, CDR1 is SGHTA and CDR2 is FQGNSA. CDR3 size: 15 residues. Sequencing was performed with immunoSEQ multiplex PCR; in TCRdb, only in-frame clones are kept and a portion is missing. The sample yields some 80,000 clones, about four fifths seen once. The TCR sequence derives from a human donor in a cohort sampled during active COVID-19. The chain carries TRBV7-2 and TRBJ1-2; 9 nucleotides match TRBD1. Sequenced sample: peripheral blood. The CDR3 nucleotides are TGTGCCAGCAGCTTTCGGGACAGGGACAGTGATGGCTACACCTTC. Translation: CASSFRDRDSDGYTF.